The 17 T cell receptor beta chains reported below all come from one sample, sequenced in a study of human T cells and chemical hapten exposure. MiXCR, applied by TCRdb to the RACE reads, yields one record per CDR3 protein. The sample shows about 46,000 distinct CDR3 sequences, 3.5% to 4.5% of them seen only once. Time point reported: healthy volunteer bleed at 2 weeks. Unfractionated whole blood yielded the extracted total RNA. The sample comprised whole blood. These receptors originate from a female donor in good health. Some clones in this sample may be carry-over from other donors' samples.

Only a few counts were recorded for this clonotype. V and J are TRBV4-3 and TRBJ1-1, with D perhaps matching TRBD1 (5 bases). This CDR3 has 15 amino acids. V was shortened by 0 bases and J by 1 base, with 9 bases between the two germline ends. Germline CDR1 and CDR2: LGHNA and YSLEER. The CDR3, as DNA: TGCGCCAGCAGCCAAGATCGTCAGGGGAACACTGAAGCTTTCTTT. As protein: CASSQDRQGNTEAFF.

This clonotype was counted ten times or more. The chain uses TRBV6-6 and TRBJ2-7; no definite D call. This CDR3 spans 14 amino acids. Germline CDR1 and CDR2: MNHNY and SVGAGI (reference sequence). V lost 2 bases to trimming and J lost 0 bases, with 8 bases between them. The CDR3 coding sequence is TGTGCCAGCAGTTACGAGACTGCCTCCTACGAGCAGTACTTC. Encoded protein: CASSYETASYEQYF.

This clonotype came up many times. The rearrangement uses TRBV29-1 and TRBJ2-1; 7 positions agree with TRBD1. This CDR3 region has 15 residues. The germline gives CDR1 SQVTM, CDR2 ANQGSEA. The V segment lost 2 bases and the J segment 1 base; nucleotides outside the gene matches: 5. DNA for the CDR3: TGCAGCGTTGAATACCAGGGACAGTCCTACAATGAGCAGTTCTTC. Translation: CSVEYQGQSYNEQFF.

Ten or more counts support this clonotype. The chain recombines TRBV6-6 with TRBJ1-1; 7 nucleotides line up with TRBD1. V shed 6 bases and J 3 bases; nucleotides not matched to a gene: 13. The CDR3 is 16 amino acids. The germline gives CDR1 MNHNY, CDR2 SVGAGI (reference sequence). The CDR3 is CASSRARQGSYTEAFF. CDR3 sequence (DNA): TGTGCCAGCAGCCGCGCACGACAGGGATCGTACACTGAAGCTTTCTTT.

The chain links TRBV29-1 to TRBJ2-7, with D tentatively TRBD1 (5 bases). Germline CDR1 and CDR2: SQVTM and ANQGSEA. Trimming left V 6 bases short and J 5 bases short, with 11 bases between. The CDR3 runs to 11 residues. CDR3 DNA: TGCAGCGTAGGCGACAGTAACGAGCAGTACTTC. Translated: CSVGDSNEQYF.

Many counts were recorded for this clonotype. This sequence joins TRBV20-1 and TRBJ2-7, with TRBD1 matching 8 bases. Per the germline V gene, CDR1 is DFQATT and CDR2 is SNEGSKA (reference sequence). The CDR3 length is 14 residues. V gave up 3 bases and J gave up 5 bases; unmatched junction bases: 9. This chain's CDR3 is CSARWQGTGHEQYF. The CDR3, as DNA: TGCAGTGCTAGGTGGCAGGGGACAGGCCACGAGCAGTACTTC.

For this clonotype: A much larger clone sits a single nucleotide away, making a read error possible. The V call is TRBV29-1, the J call TRBJ1-6; TRBD1 is a possible D gene (5 bases). CDR1 is SQVTM and CDR2 is ANQGSEA in the germline V gene. The CDR3 loop spans 12 amino acids. In DNA, the CDR3 is TGCAGCGTTGGGACAAGCGATTCACCCCTCAACTTT. Encoded protein: CSVGTSDSPLNF.

This clonotype showed up just a few times. The CDR3 loop is CASSSLRGGADTQYF. CDR3 in DNA: TGTGCCAGCAGTTCCTTACGGGGGGGCGCAGATACGCAGTATTTT. This rearrangement joins TRBV28 to TRBJ2-3, with 8 bases matching TRBD2. Germline V gene data show CDR1 as MDHEN and CDR2 as SYDVKM. The CDR3 is 15 residues long. The J segment lost 4 bases and the V segment lost 4 bases, leaving 7 bases of the junction unmatched.

This clonotype was detected many times. J is TRBJ2-5 and V is TRBV20-1; D gene uncertain. The CDR3 runs to 12 residues. Germline V gene data show CDR1 as DFQATT and CDR2 as SNEGSKA (reference sequence). V gave up 1 base and J gave up 5 bases, with 8 bases separating them. Written as DNA, the CDR3 is TGCAGTGCTAGAGGACCACGTGAGACCCAGTACTTC. Encoded protein: CSARGPRETQYF.

The sample holds a few counts of this clonotype. The V gene is TRBV5-1, the J gene TRBJ2-7, with 7 bases aligning to TRBD1. With V trimmed by 3 bases and J by 3 bases, 6 bases remained unmatched. CDR1 is SGHRS and CDR2 is YFSETQ in the germline V gene. The CDR3 has 14 amino acids. The CDR3 DNA reads as TGCGCCAGCAGCTACGACAGGGTCAACTACGAGCAGTACTTC. This encodes CASSYDRVNYEQYF.

This clonotype was counted between two and nine times. The rearrangement links TRBV25-1 to TRBJ1-6, with D hard to call. CDR1 and CDR2 (germline): MGHDK, SYGVNS. CDR3 length equals 13 residues. Deletions cut 5 bases from V and 6 bases from J, with 8 bases between. CDR3: CASSKNRNSPLHF. The CDR3 coding sequence is TGTGCCAGCAGTAAAAATCGTAATTCACCCCTCCACTTT.

V gene TRBV4-2 combines with J gene TRBJ1-2, with 9 bases that match TRBD1. The CDR3 is made up of 16 amino acids. V gave up 2 bases and J gave up 3 bases; unmatched junction bases: 7. CDR1 is LGHNA and CDR2 is YNFKEQ in the germline V gene. The CDR3 is CASSQNTGGTDYGYTF. The DNA of the CDR3 is TGTGCCAGCAGCCAAAACACAGGGGGCACGGACTATGGCTACACCTTC.

In this sample, this clonotype turned up many times. The rearrangement joins TRBV7-9 to TRBJ2-7, with D perhaps TRBD1 or TRBD2 (5 bases each). The CDR3 is 13 amino acids. Germline CDR1 is SEHNR and CDR2 is FQNEAQ (reference sequence). Trimming took off 4 bases at V and 3 bases at J, with 10 bases between the two ends. The CDR3 spells CASSYRDRYEQYF. The CDR3, as DNA: TGTGCCAGCAGCTATCGGGACCGCTACGAGCAGTACTTC.

This clonotype was observed at least ten times. The chain is built from TRBV5-1 and TRBJ2-5; maybe TRBD2 (6 bases). This CDR3 has 13 residues. Between the trimmed V and J ends, which lost 2 bases and 4 bases, there was a span of 9 bases. Looked up from germline, CDR1 is SGHRS and CDR2 is YFSETQ. CDR3 coding DNA: TGCGCCAGCAGCTTAACTAGCCGAGAGACCCAGTACTTC. Translating it yields CASSLTSRETQYF.

This clonotype was seen repeatedly, ten times or more. The gene calls are TRBV18 and TRBJ2-3; 7 positions match TRBD1. The CDR3 runs 16 residues. The germline V gene encodes CDR1 KGHSH and CDR2 LQKENI. The trim removed 3 bases at V and 2 bases at J, leaving 8 bases unmatched. CDR3 residues: CASSPSRDRYTDTQYF. CDR3 nucleotide sequence: TGTGCCAGCTCACCGAGTAGGGACAGATACACAGATACGCAGTATTTT.

This clonotype was recorded many times. This chain connects TRBV5-5 to TRBJ1-2; D ambiguous. Per germline, CDR1 SGHKS and CDR2 YYEKEE (reference sequence). The length of the CDR3 is 13 residues. Trimming pared 1 base from V and 1 base from J, leaving 5 bases between. The CDR3 DNA reads as TGTGCCAGCAGCTTGACAGTTAACTATGGCTACACCTTC. It specifies CASSLTVNYGYTF.

The table lists this clonotype with many counts. This rearrangement joins TRBV20-1 to TRBJ1-5, with D maybe TRBD1 (5 bases). The CDR3 is made up of 15 amino acids. Germline V lookup: CDR1 DFQATT, CDR2 SNEGSKA (reference sequence). The V and J ends lost 3 bases and 0 bases respectively, with 12 bases between them. This chain's CDR3 is CSASGGLHSNQPQHF. In nucleotides, the CDR3 is TGCAGTGCTAGTGGGGGACTCCATAGCAATCAGCCCCAGCATTTT.